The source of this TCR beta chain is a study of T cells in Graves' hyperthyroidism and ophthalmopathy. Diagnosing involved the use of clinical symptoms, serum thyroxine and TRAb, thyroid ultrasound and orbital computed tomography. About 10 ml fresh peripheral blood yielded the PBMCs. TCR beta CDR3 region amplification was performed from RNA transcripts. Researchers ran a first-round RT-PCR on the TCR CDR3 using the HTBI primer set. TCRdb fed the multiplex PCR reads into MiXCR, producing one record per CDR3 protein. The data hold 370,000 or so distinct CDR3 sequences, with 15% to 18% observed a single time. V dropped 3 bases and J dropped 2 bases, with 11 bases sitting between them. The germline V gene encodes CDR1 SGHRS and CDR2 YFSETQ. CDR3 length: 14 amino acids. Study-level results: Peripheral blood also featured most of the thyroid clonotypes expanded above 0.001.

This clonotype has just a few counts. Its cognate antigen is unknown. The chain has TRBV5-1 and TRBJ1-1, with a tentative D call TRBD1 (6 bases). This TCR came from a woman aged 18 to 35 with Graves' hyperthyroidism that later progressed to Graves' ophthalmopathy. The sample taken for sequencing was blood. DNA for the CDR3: TGCGCCAGCAGCTCCACAGGGCCTAACACTGAAGCTTTCTTT. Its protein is CASSSTGPNTEAFF.